This TCR beta chain was observed in a study of beta chain features in type 1 diabetes. Study results and caveats: Across all four CD4+ subsets, people with type 1 diabetes showed modestly shorter TCRB CDR3s.

The V end was cut by 1 base, the J end by 5 bases, with 8 bases between. The CDR3 is 13 residues long. The germline V gene encodes CDR1 LNHDA and CDR2 SQIVND (reference sequence). Since all of the isolated RNA was reverse transcribed, expressed TCRB transcripts were what got sequenced. The data were produced by immunoSEQ multiplex PCR, yet TCRdb's version contains in-frame clones alone and is incomplete. Of about 900,000 clones listed, under 20% are singletons. Details on this clone: What it binds is not known.

The sample comprised naive CD4+ T cells from blood. The receptor was derived from a woman younger than 35 in good health. V usage is TRBV19 and J usage is TRBJ2-5; D not resolved. CDR3 sequence: CASSIVNGETQYF. CDR3 bases: TGTGCCAGTAGTATAGTGAACGGGGAGACCCAGTACTTC.